These 25 T cell receptor beta chains were sequenced from one sample in a study of blood T cell repertoires in COVID-19. Produced via immunoSEQ multiplex PCR; TCRdb's table is partial and in-frame only. Found here are some 140,000 clones, around 80% of them singletons; the top ten hold 10% to 13%. The sequencing sample was made of peripheral blood. These receptors all stem from a human donor in a cohort sampled during active COVID-19.

The V call is TRBV24-1, the J call TRBJ2-3; TRBD1 matches at 7 bases. The V gene end was trimmed by 3 bases and the J gene end by 5 bases; junction bases not matched to a gene: 7. CDR1 is KGHDR and CDR2 is SFDVKD in the germline V gene. CDR3 length equals 15 residues. DNA of the CDR3: TGTGCCACCAGTGATCTTACAGGGGTGGGAGATACGCAGTATTTT. It translates to CATSDLTGVGDTQYF.

This clone was recorded once. The chain joins TRBV3-1 (or the pseudogene TRBV3-2) to TRBJ1-5, with D perhaps matching TRBD1 (6 bases). The CDR3 has 15 amino acids. V lost 4 bases to trimming and J lost 4 bases, with 14 bases between them. Per germline, CDR1 LGHDT and CDR2 YNNKEL (reference sequence). The CDR3 sequence is CASSRWTDRNQPQHF. In DNA form, the CDR3 reads TGTGCCAGCAGCCGGTGGACAGATAGAAATCAGCCCCAGCATTTT.

This chain joins TRBV6-5 and TRBJ1-5; D may be TRBD1 (5 bases). Germline values: CDR1 MNHEY, CDR2 SVGAGI. The CDR3 loop spans 14 amino acids. The germline V and J ends were trimmed by 6 bases and 4 bases, with 13 bases remaining between them. CDR3 in amino acids: CASRGTGGNQPQHF. CDR3 DNA: TGTGCCAGCAGGGGGACTGGGGGAAATCAGCCCCAGCATTTT.

The sample holds a few counts of this clone. This chain links TRBV5-1 with TRBJ2-7; a weak D match, TRBD2 (6 bases). V was trimmed by 0 bases and J by 7 bases, leaving 14 bases between them. This CDR3 contains 14 residues. Germline CDR1 reads SGHRS; CDR2 reads YFSETQ. The chain's CDR3 is CASSLGPERGEQYF. Here the CDR3 DNA reads TGCGCCAGCAGCTTGGGGCCTGAACGGGGGGAGCAGTACTTC. The full variable domain, in which reference TRBV5-1 and TRBJ2-7 provide the parts outside the CDR3, is KAGVTQTPRYLIKTRGQQVTLSCSPISGHRSVSWYQQTPGQGLQFLFEYFSETQRNKGNFPGRFSGRQFSNSRSEMNVSTLELGDSALYLCASSLGPERGEQYFGPGTRLTVT.

The chain is built from TRBV29-1 and TRBJ1-1; D uncertain. Germline V gene lookup returns CDR1 SQVTM and CDR2 ANQGSEA. The CDR3 is 15 amino acids. V lost 6 bases, J lost 4 bases, and 21 bases lay in between. CDR3 DNA sequence: TGCAGCGTCGGGGATAGCGGGTTCCGAGGCACTGAAGCTTTCTTT. Translation gives CSVGDSGFRGTEAFF.

The V call is TRBV2, the J call TRBJ2-7; 8 nucleotides align to TRBD1. CDR1 and CDR2 from the germline V gene are SNHLY and FYNNEI. The CDR3 is made up of 17 amino acids. Trimming at V came to 8 bases and at J to 4 bases, leaving 19 bases not matched to a gene. The CDR3 loop reads CASGGQVSLGWYYEQYF. CDR3 nucleotides: TGTGCCAGCGGGGGACAGGTTTCGCTCGGTTGGTATTACGAGCAGTACTTC.

The chain recombines TRBV27 with TRBJ1-1; a weak D match, TRBD1 (5 bases). V was cut by 0 bases and J by 4 bases, with 9 bases left in between. Germline V lookup: CDR1 MNHEY, CDR2 SMNVEV (reference sequence). This CDR3 contains 14 residues. As DNA, the CDR3 is TGTGCCAGCAGTTTATCCGGGGGTGGCACTGAAGCTTTCTTT. This codes for CASSLSGGGTEAFF.

The chain employs TRBV4-2 and TRBJ2-5; the match to TRBD2 covers 9 bases. Unmatched junction bases numbered 7, after V lost 0 bases and J lost 5 bases. The germline V gene encodes CDR1 LGHNA and CDR2 YNFKEQ. The CDR3 is 16 residues long. CDR3 amino acids: CASSQEFAGLAETQYF. The CDR3 DNA follows: TGTGCCAGCAGCCAAGAGTTCGCCGGACTAGCGGAGACCCAGTACTTC.

J is TRBJ2-7 and V is TRBV21-1; the DNA was not used to check the table's D call, TRBD1. TRBV21-1 is noted as a pseudogene. The CDR3 is made up of 15 amino acids. In nucleotides, the CDR3 is TGTGCCAGCAGCAAAGGGGGCCCCCCGCCCGACGAGCAGTACTTC. This encodes CASSKGGPPPDEQYF.

This clone showed up just once. The chain employs TRBV12-3 or TRBV12-4 and TRBJ2-3, with D uncertain. With 5 bases removed from V and 4 bases from J, the gap between germline ends came to 7 bases. The CDR3 length is 12 residues. The CDR3 loop reads CASSQFPDTQYF. CDR3 sequence (DNA): TGTGCCAGCAGTCAATTTCCAGATACGCAGTATTTT.

The rearrangement joins TRBV7-6 to TRBJ2-3; 11 nucleotides align to TRBD1. The junction had 6 bases not matched to a gene; V was cut back by 0 bases and J by 4 bases. CDR1 and CDR2 (germline): SGHVS, FNYEAQ. The CDR3 is 17 residues long. The CDR3 sequence is CASSLAVGQGGADTQYF. The CDR3 DNA sequence: TGTGCCAGCAGCTTAGCAGTGGGACAGGGGGGAGCAGATACGCAGTATTTT. Variable domain in full (rest from reference TRBV7-6 and TRBJ2-3): GAGVSQSPRYKVTKRGQDVALRCDPISGHVSLYWYRQALGQGPEFLTYFNYEAQQDKSGLPNDRFSAERPEGSISTLTIQRTEQRDSAMYRCASSLAVGQGGADTQYFGPGTRLTVL.

The V gene is TRBV28, the J gene TRBJ1-1; the D gene is possibly TRBD1 (6 bases). V was shortened by 6 bases and J by 4 bases, with 12 bases between the two germline ends. This CDR3 has 13 residues. CDR1 is MDHEN and CDR2 is SYDVKM in the germline V gene. CDR3 loop: CASSPPGVTEAFF. The CDR3 nucleotides read TGTGCCAGCAGCCCTCCAGGGGTCACTGAAGCTTTCTTT.

The chain employs TRBV25-1 and TRBJ2-7; weak D call: TRBD1 (5 bases). Germline values: CDR1 MGHDK, CDR2 SYGVNS. The V end was cut by 6 bases, the J end by 0 bases, with 9 bases between. This CDR3 spans 13 amino acids. The DNA of the CDR3 is TGTGCCAGCAGACAGACAGACTCCTACGAGCAGTACTTC. Its translation is CASRQTDSYEQYF.

The V gene is TRBV10-1, the J gene TRBJ1-1; 7 nucleotides align to TRBD1. The CDR3 runs to 15 residues. The trim removed 6 bases at V and 2 bases at J, leaving 9 bases unmatched. Germline V gene sequence: CDR1 WNHNN, CDR2 SYGVQD (reference sequence). CDR3 coding DNA: TGCGCCAGCAGCTCGGGGGGGACAGCCAACACTGAAGCTTTCTTT. This encodes CASSSGGTANTEAFF.

The chain employs TRBV28 and TRBJ1-6; 9 bases line up with TRBD1. Germline lookup yields CDR1 MDHEN and CDR2 SYDVKM. The CDR3 spans 15 residues. J lost 7 bases, V lost 6 bases, and 7 bases had no gene match. Here the CDR3 reads CASSPPGQGNSPLHF. CDR3 nucleotide sequence: TGTGCCAGCAGCCCACCCGGACAGGGGAATTCACCCCTCCACTTT.

V usage is TRBV5-1 and J usage is TRBJ2-6; 7 positions match TRBD2. Germline CDR1 and CDR2: SGHRS and YFSETQ. Germline trimming cut 1 base from V and 0 bases from J; bases unmatched to any gene: 10. CDR3 length: 19 residues. The CDR3 DNA reads TGCGCCAGCAGCTTGTGGGCGTGGGAGGGAGCCTCTGGGGCCAACGTCCTGACTTTC. It translates to CASSLWAWEGASGANVLTF.

The gene calls are TRBV5-1 and TRBJ2-7; D is possibly TRBD1 (6 bases). Germline V gene lookup returns CDR1 SGHRS and CDR2 YFSETQ. With 3 bases removed from V and 4 bases from J, the gap between germline ends came to 14 bases. CDR3 size: 14 residues. The CDR3 sequence is CASSSSITGYEQYF. The CDR3 nucleotides are TGCGCCAGCAGCTCCAGTATAACAGGGTACGAGCAGTACTTC.

The rearrangement uses TRBV9 and TRBJ1-1, with TRBD1 as a possible D gene (5 bases). Germline assignment: CDR1 SGDLS and CDR2 YYNGEE. This CDR3 comprises 15 residues. The V end was cut by 3 bases, the J end by 1 base, with 13 bases between. The CDR3 loop reads CASSAAPQGNTEAFF. The CDR3 nucleotides read TGTGCCAGCAGCGCGGCCCCTCAGGGGAACACTGAAGCTTTCTTT.

The chain is built from TRBV5-6 and TRBJ2-3; TRBD2 agrees at 9 bases. With 1 base clipped from V and 5 bases from J, the junction kept 14 bases outside the gene matches. From germline, CDR1 is SGHDT and CDR2 YYEEEE. The CDR3 length is 18 residues. This CDR3 reads CASSLNGFAGGIGDTQYF. The CDR3 nucleotides read TGTGCCAGCAGCTTGAATGGATTCGCGGGGGGGATCGGAGATACGCAGTATTTT.

V and J are TRBV10-2 and TRBJ2-1, with 9 bases identical to TRBD2. The germline V gene encodes CDR1 WSHSY and CDR2 SAAADI. This CDR3 comprises 14 residues. V shed 6 bases, J shed 6 bases, and the junction held 6 bases outside the gene matches. The CDR3 loop reads CASRAAGGGNEQFF. DNA of the CDR3: TGCGCCAGCAGAGCAGCGGGGGGCGGCAATGAGCAGTTCTTC.

The chain recombines TRBV5-6 with TRBJ1-6, with D tentatively TRBD1 (5 bases). Trimming took off 3 bases at V and 0 bases at J, with 10 bases between the two ends. This CDR3 comprises 16 residues. The germline V gene has CDR1 SGHDT and CDR2 YYEEEE. For the CDR3, the DNA is TGTGCCAGCAGCTCGGGGGGGAGCTCCTATAATTCACCCCTCCACTTT. Its protein is CASSSGGSSYNSPLHF.

The gene calls are TRBV11-2 and TRBJ2-7; TRBD1 aligns across 11 bases. The trim removed 0 bases at V and 6 bases at J, leaving 10 bases unmatched. The germline V gene has CDR1 SGHAT and CDR2 FQNNGV. The CDR3 is made up of 17 amino acids. As DNA, the CDR3 is TGTGCCAGCAGCTTAGATTTTGCGGGACAGGGGGGTCGCGAGCAGTACTTC. It encodes CASSLDFAGQGGREQYF.

The V and J genes are TRBV30 and TRBJ1-1; 9 nucleotides line up with TRBD1. CDR3 length: 14 residues. The V gene end was trimmed by 4 bases and the J gene end by 4 bases; junction bases not matched to a gene: 7. Germline loops: CDR1 GTSNPN, CDR2 SVGIG (reference sequence). CDR3 protein: CAWTDRGRVTEAFF. In DNA form, the CDR3 reads TGTGCCTGGACGGACAGGGGCCGGGTCACTGAAGCTTTCTTT. The complete variable domain, with remaining parts taken from reference TRBV30 and TRBJ1-1, reads SQTIHQWPATLVQPVGSPLSLECTVEGTSNPNLYWYRQAAGRGLQLLFYSVGIGQISSEVPQNLSASRPQDRQFILSSKKLLLSDSGFYLCAWTDRGRVTEAFFGQGTRLTVV.

The rearrangement links TRBV27 to TRBJ1-1; TRBD1 is a possible D gene (5 bases). V lost 3 bases and J lost 5, with 16 bases in between. Germline CDR1 reads MNHEY; CDR2 reads SMNVEV (reference sequence). This CDR3 has 15 residues. DNA for the CDR3: TGTGCCAGCAGTTTTCTGGGCGGGGGAGGGACTGAAGCTTTCTTT. Protein product: CASSFLGGGGTEAFF.

The chain uses TRBV28 and TRBJ2-6; TRBD1 agrees at 9 bases. CDR3 length equals 16 residues. From germline, CDR1 is MDHEN and CDR2 SYDVKM. J lost 2 bases, V lost 7 bases, and 6 bases had no gene match. Here the CDR3 reads CASTPQGAPGANVLTF. The CDR3 DNA sequence: TGTGCCAGCACTCCACAGGGGGCGCCTGGGGCCAACGTCCTGACTTTC.